The 28 T cell receptor beta chains reported below all come from one sample, sequenced in a study of cytomegalovirus exposure and HLA in healthy donors. PCR amplification relied on 60 Vbeta primers (plus 13 Jbeta primers). This table comes from immunoSEQ multiplex PCR, and its TCRdb copy is limited to in-frame clones, with some not included. This table has 250,000 to 350,000 clones, roughly 70% appearing once. Sequenced: PBMCs. These receptors all come from a female donor in good health and CMV-seronegative.

There are a few counts of this clone. The gene calls are TRBV28 and TRBJ2-7, with 11 bases aligning to TRBD2. Germline CDR1 MDHEN, CDR2 SYDVKM. V was pared by 4 bases and J by 2 bases, with 4 bases of the junction left unmatched. This CDR3 contains 15 residues. In nucleotides, the CDR3 is TGTGCCAGCAGTTCTCCGGGACTAGCGGCCTACGAGCAGTACTTC. This encodes CASSSPGLAAYEQYF.

The chain carries TRBV6-1 and TRBJ2-2; 13 positions match TRBD2. The CDR3 runs to 15 residues. Germline CDR1 reads MNHNS; CDR2 reads SASEGT. With 6 bases clipped from V and 6 bases from J, the junction kept 4 bases outside the gene matches. The CDR3 reads CASRKLAGGPGELFF. CDR3 DNA sequence: TGTGCCAGCAGAAAACTAGCGGGAGGGCCCGGGGAGCTGTTTTTT.

This sequence joins TRBV21-1 and TRBJ2-3; the D segment call TRBD2 is taken from the table without a DNA check. TRBV21-1 is reported as a pseudogene. The CDR3 has 14 residues. CDR3 nucleotides: TGTGCCAGCAAAGCGGCCCCTAGCACAGATACGCAGTATTTT. Translation: CASKAAPSTDTQYF.

This clone was counted once. CDR3 residues: CASTPRTSGPIIAKNIQYF. The CDR3 region has the DNA TGTGCCAGCACCCCCAGGACTAGCGGGCCTATAATAGCCAAAAACATTCAGTACTTC. The V call is TRBV27, the J call TRBJ2-4; 11 bases map to TRBD2. Germline lookup yields CDR1 MNHEY and CDR2 SMNVEV (reference sequence). The CDR3 runs to 19 residues. The junction had 14 bases not matched to a gene; V was cut back by 7 bases and J by 0 bases.

The gene calls are TRBV18 and TRBJ2-3; D is undetermined. The CDR3 length is 15 residues. The germline V gene has CDR1 KGHSH and CDR2 LQKENI. With 0 bases removed from V and 3 bases from J, the gap between germline ends came to 10 bases. DNA for the CDR3: TGTGCCAGCTCACCACCGGCAGGTTCTACAGATACGCAGTATTTT. This gives the protein CASSPPAGSTDTQYF.

The chain links TRBV4-2 to TRBJ2-3; 7 bases map to TRBD2. Unmatched junction bases numbered 7, after V lost 4 bases and J lost 6 bases. The CDR3 runs to 14 residues. Germline loops: CDR1 LGHNA, CDR2 YNFKEQ. The CDR3 coding sequence is TGTGCCAGCAGCCGCATAGAGGGAGGGGATACGCAGTATTTT. Amino acids: CASSRIEGGDTQYF.

V and J are TRBV18 and TRBJ1-5, with D maybe TRBD1 (6 bases). Germline CDR1 is KGHSH and CDR2 is LQKENI. Trimming took 2 bases from V and 6 from J, leaving 17 bases between them. The CDR3 runs to 16 residues. CDR3 DNA: TGTGCCAGCTCACCAGGAGGCAGGGGAGTTAGTCAGCCCCAGCATTTT. Translated, it gives CASSPGGRGVSQPQHF.

Remarks on this clone: One end of the junction does not line up with germline, which may come from a read error. The genes are TRBV7-9 and TRBJ1-4; possible D gene TRBD1, 6 bases. The CDR3 has 15 amino acids. Germline V gene sequence: CDR1 SEHNR, CDR2 FQNEAQ (reference sequence). The CDR3 nucleotides are TGTTCCAGCAGCTTAGCGCGGGCAGGGGATGAAAAACTGTTTTTT. Translating gives CSSSLARAGDEKLFF.

The J gene is TRBJ2-5, the V gene TRBV5-1; 7 bases match TRBD2. The J call may be wrong; the DNA end is better matched by TRBJ2-7. CDR1 and CDR2 from the germline V gene are SGHRS and YFSETQ. The CDR3 loop spans 15 amino acids. This chain's CDR3 is CASSLAERGTYEQYF. As DNA, the CDR3 is TGCGCCAGCAGCTTGGCCGAGCGGGGAACCTACGAGCAGTACTTC.

The V call is TRBV6-5, the J call TRBJ2-2; possibly TRBD2 for D (6 bases). V was pared by 6 bases and J by 2 bases, with 10 bases between. This CDR3 comprises 14 residues. Germline V gene data show CDR1 as MNHEY and CDR2 as SVGAGI. The CDR3 sequence: CASRRDSNTGELFF. The CDR3 DNA sequence: TGTGCCAGCAGGCGGGACTCAAACACCGGGGAGCTGTTTTTT.

V usage is TRBV9 and J usage is TRBJ2-2; possible D gene TRBD2, 6 bases. With 5 bases removed from V and 0 bases from J, the gap between germline ends came to 8 bases. The CDR3 consists of 14 residues. Germline lookup yields CDR1 SGDLS and CDR2 YYNGEE. The CDR3 DNA reads TGTGCCAGCAGGCGACTAGCGAACACCGGGGAGCTGTTTTTT. Protein: CASRRLANTGELFF.

J is TRBJ2-1 and V is TRBV6-4, with TRBD2 matching 10 bases. This CDR3 spans 16 amino acids. CDR1 is MRHNA and CDR2 is SNTAGT in the germline V gene. V lost 2 bases, J lost 6 bases, and 7 bases stayed unmatched. The CDR3 DNA reads TGTGCCAGCAGTGACACCCTAGCGGGAGTAAGCAATGAGCAGTTCTTC. Amino acid sequence: CASSDTLAGVSNEQFF.

CDR3 protein: CASSPRGSGELTYEQYF. For the CDR3, the DNA is TGTGCCAGCAGCCCCCGAGGTTCGGGGGAGTTAACCTACGAGCAGTACTTC. The chain links TRBV9 to TRBJ2-7; D may be TRBD2 (6 bases). The CDR3 is made up of 17 amino acids. Per the germline V gene, CDR1 is SGDLS and CDR2 is YYNGEE. Trimming took 4 bases from V and 2 from J, leaving 22 bases between them.

The CDR3 bases are TGTGCCAGCACCCTAGGACAGGGAAGACCCACAGATACGCAGTATTTT. Translated: CASTLGQGRPTDTQYF. This chain uses TRBV5-8 with TRBJ2-3; TRBD1 agrees at 8 bases. V lost 6 bases and J lost 2; bases outside the gene matches: 11. CDR1 is SGHTS and CDR2 is YDEGEE in the germline V gene. The CDR3 contains 16 residues.

The CDR3 here is CASSSQLPGTGSSYEQYF. DNA of the CDR3: TGTGCCAGCAGCTCCCAACTTCCGGGAACAGGGAGCTCCTACGAGCAGTACTTC. The V gene is TRBV5-8, the J gene TRBJ2-7; D might be TRBD1 (6 bases). The CDR3 is 18 amino acids. The V end was cut by 3 bases, the J end by 0 bases, with 22 bases between. The germline V gene encodes CDR1 SGHTS and CDR2 YDEGEE.

V and J are TRBV28 and TRBJ2-7; D gene ambiguous. Germline V gene data show CDR1 as MDHEN and CDR2 as SYDVKM. The CDR3 consists of 15 residues. The V and J ends lost 4 bases and 3 bases respectively, with 16 bases between them. The CDR3 DNA follows: TGTGCCAGCAGTTCGGCCGGATTCGGAGTCTACGAGCAGTACTTC. Translating it yields CASSSAGFGVYEQYF. Complete variable domain (other parts from reference TRBV28 and TRBJ2-7): DVKVTQSSRYLVKRTGEKVFLECVQDMDHENMFWYRQDPGLGLRLIYFSYDVKMKEKGDIPEGYSVSREKKERFSLILESASTNQTSMYLCASSSAGFGVYEQYFGPGTRLTVT.

The CDR3 DNA follows: TGTGCCAGCTTTAGCGGGAGTAGGTCCGGGGAGCTGTTTTTT. It specifies CASFSGSRSGELFF. The chain recombines TRBV11-3 with TRBJ2-2, with 9 bases lining up with TRBD2. This CDR3 region has 14 residues. V trimming: 8 bases; J trimming: 6 bases; junction bases outside the gene matches: 7. CDR1 SGHNT and CDR2 YENEEA come from the germline V gene.

J is TRBJ2-7 and V is TRBV21-1; TRBD1, as called in the table, went unchecked against the DNA. TRBV21-1 is shown as a pseudogene. The CDR3 has 13 residues. Here the CDR3 reads CARTGQCPYEQYF. CDR3 coding DNA: TGTGCCAGGACGGGACAGTGCCCCTACGAGCAGTACTTC.

Only a few counts were recorded for this clone. Other DNA sequences within the sample encode an identical CDR3. The chain has TRBV4-2 and TRBJ2-7, with 7 bases fitting TRBD2. Germline CDR1 and CDR2: LGHNA and YNFKEQ. This CDR3 comprises 15 residues. V gave up 0 bases and J gave up 1 base; unmatched junction bases: 3. This CDR3 reads CASSQDPAGSYEQYF. The DNA of the CDR3 is TGTGCCAGCAGCCAAGATCCAGCGGGATCCTACGAGCAGTACTTC.

This chain links TRBV6-5 with TRBJ2-3; 11 positions agree with TRBD2. The V and J ends lost 2 bases and 4 bases, in that order; junction bases with no gene match: 5. Germline CDR1 and CDR2: MNHEY and SVGAGI. The CDR3 is 16 residues long. CDR3 sequence (DNA): TGTGCCAGCAGTTACAGCGGACTAGCGGGCTCAGATACGCAGTATTTT. Translating it yields CASSYSGLAGSDTQYF.

The chain employs TRBV15 and TRBJ2-7; 8 bases align to TRBD1. V lost 5 bases and J lost 6; bases outside the gene matches: 15. Per the germline V gene, CDR1 is LNHNV and CDR2 is YYDKDF (reference sequence). This CDR3 is built from 16 residues. Written as DNA, the CDR3 is TGTGCCACCAGCCCCCGGTCCGGGACAGGATCTGCCGAGCAGTACTTC. This translates into CATSPRSGTGSAEQYF.

This clone has only a few counts. The chain combines TRBV29-1 with TRBJ2-7; the D gene is possibly TRBD1 (5 bases). The V end lost 6 bases, the J end lost 1 base, and 13 bases lay between the germline ends. The length of the CDR3 is 13 residues. Germline CDR1 and CDR2: SQVTM and ANQGSEA. The CDR3 protein is CSVASRVSYEQYF. The CDR3 DNA reads as TGCAGCGTCGCTTCCAGGGTTTCCTACGAGCAGTACTTC.

The genes are TRBV6-6 and TRBJ1-4; D unclear. Trimming removed 8 bases from V and 7 bases from J, with 8 bases in between. The CDR3 totals 11 residues. Germline assignment: CDR1 MNHNY and CDR2 SVGAGI (reference sequence). The CDR3 loop is CASGLIEKLFF. The CDR3, as DNA: TGTGCCAGCGGCCTGATTGAAAAACTGTTTTTT.

This chain joins TRBV30 and TRBJ2-5, with TRBD2 matching over 13 bases. The CDR3 loop spans 15 amino acids. V shed 3 bases, J shed 5 bases, and the junction held 6 bases outside the gene matches. CDR1 and CDR2 (germline): GTSNPN, SVGIG (reference sequence). The CDR3 sequence is CAWRLAGGPTETQYF. The CDR3 DNA sequence: TGTGCCTGGAGACTAGCGGGAGGGCCGACGGAGACCCAGTACTTC.

V is TRBV11-3 and J is TRBJ2-7, with D perhaps matching TRBD1 (5 bases). V was pared by 5 bases and J by 3 bases, with 8 bases between. This CDR3 has 12 amino acids. Germline V CDR1 and CDR2: SGHNT, YENEEA. CDR3 sequence: CASSKDSYEQYF. CDR3 bases: TGTGCCAGCAGCAAAGACAGCTACGAGCAGTACTTC.

The chain couples TRBV11-3 to TRBJ2-7, with D perhaps TRBD1 (6 bases). Germline values: CDR1 SGHNT, CDR2 YENEEA. V was pared by 5 bases and J by 4 bases, with 12 bases between. The CDR3 has 13 amino acids. Written as DNA, the CDR3 is TGTGCCAGCAGCGAAACGGACAGTTACGAGCAGTACTTC. It codes for CASSETDSYEQYF.

The chain carries TRBV5-1 and TRBJ1-2, with 7 nucleotides matching TRBD1. The ends lost 4 bases at V and 3 bases at J; junction bases unmatched: 15. The length of the CDR3 is 17 residues. Germline CDR1 SGHRS, CDR2 YFSETQ. The CDR3 nucleotides read TGCGCCAGCAGCCAGCTTCCATGGCAGGGGGAGTACTATGGCTACACCTTC. Residues: CASSQLPWQGEYYGYTF.

The rearrangement links TRBV28 to TRBJ2-7; 7 bases are shared with TRBD2. Germline values: CDR1 MDHEN, CDR2 SYDVKM. The ends lost 5 bases at V and 4 bases at J; junction bases unmatched: 11. The length of the CDR3 is 15 residues. CDR3 residues: CASSRPGWGGYEQYF. The CDR3 nucleotides are TGTGCCAGCAGTCGACCCGGGTGGGGGGGGTACGAGCAGTACTTC.